This TCR beta chain was sequenced in a study of blood T cell repertoires in COVID-19 (TCRdb year 2020). General notes on the study: The collaborator samples originated in the United States, Italy and Spain and spanned the acute and convalescent phases of COVID-19. The prospective study material was composed of cDNA or gDNA derived from T cells, B-cell-depleted T cells, or PBMCs. A de-identified subject ID, COVID-19 status, age in years and sex were almost always included in the sample metadata. The samples were drawn from the first 160 participants of the ongoing ImmuneRACE study and from some 1,300 subjects provided by 6 global collaborators. HLA class I and class II types, where available, came from metadata supplied by the sample provider rather than from assay-based typing. Subjects who had been exposed to COVID-19, were actively infected with it, or had recovered from it provided the deeply sampled blood TCRbeta repertoires that made up the dataset. The repertoires were made available in a free public database intended to serve as a resource for research on the immune response to SARS-CoV-2.

The CDR3 has 14 amino acids, counting the end cysteine and phenylalanine. Of the read, only the CDR3 DNA is kept; its 42 bases are in frame from base 1. The germline V gene sets CDR1 to ENHRY and CDR2 to SYGVKD. Trimmed from V: 6 bases; trimmed from J: 1 base; junction bases lacking a gene match: 2. The immunoSEQ Assay, a bias-controlled multiplex PCR, was used to amplify TCRbeta CDR3 regions from genomic DNA. In the original analysis: Nucleated cell counts per sample were estimated from amplification of reference gene primers within the assay. Sequence reads were collapsed and filtered to measure the absolute abundance of every unique TCRbeta CDR3 rearrangement. For each sample, productive Simpson clonality was calculated by taking the square root of Simpson's diversity index across productive rearrangements. TCRdb provides this immuneACCESS table in a form limited to in-frame rearrangements. Some clones are lacking; in checked studies, under half of them reflect an unresolved V gene, and why the rest are absent is not known. V and J calls and clone size are given by that table; D and trimming were obtained from the DNA. Within this sample are around 370,000 clones, with around 86% of them counted one time only. About 6% of the sample lies in the top ten.

Broader findings and caveats from the paper: The amount of clinical and demographic metadata varied by source and participant and was provided uncurated.

Of note for this clone: Its antigen is still unknown. No base-level quality is on record; no much larger clone is a single base apart.

In Seattle, one collaborating source enrolled patients while the infection was active and tracked those patients longitudinally over the course of disease. Each collaborating institution followed its own protocols to collect whole blood in K2EDTA tubes. Collaborator samples were shipped for TCRbeta analysis as frozen whole blood, isolated PBMCs, or DNA extracted from either sample type. The chain joins TRBV10-3 to TRBJ2-5; 10 central bases correspond to TRBD2. The clonotype originates from a woman aged 45-59 years with COVID-19, enrolled during active disease. The specimen was peripheral blood. The DNA sequence follows: TGTGCCATCAGAAGCGGGAGGGCCCAAGAGACCCAGTACTTC. This sequence encodes CAIRSGRAQETQYF.